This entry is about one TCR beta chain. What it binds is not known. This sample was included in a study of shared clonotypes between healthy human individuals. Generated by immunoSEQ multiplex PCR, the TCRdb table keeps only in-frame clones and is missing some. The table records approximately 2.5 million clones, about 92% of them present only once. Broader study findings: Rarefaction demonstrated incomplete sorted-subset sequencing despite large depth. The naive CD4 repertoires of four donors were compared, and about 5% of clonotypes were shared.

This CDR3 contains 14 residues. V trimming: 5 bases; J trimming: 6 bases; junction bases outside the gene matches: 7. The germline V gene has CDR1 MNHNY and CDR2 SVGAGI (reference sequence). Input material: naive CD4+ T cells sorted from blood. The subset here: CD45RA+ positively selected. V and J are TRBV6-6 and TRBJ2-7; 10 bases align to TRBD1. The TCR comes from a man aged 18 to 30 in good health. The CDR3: CASSTRQGASEQYF. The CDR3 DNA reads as TGTGCCAGCAGTACAAGACAGGGGGCGAGCGAGCAGTACTTC.